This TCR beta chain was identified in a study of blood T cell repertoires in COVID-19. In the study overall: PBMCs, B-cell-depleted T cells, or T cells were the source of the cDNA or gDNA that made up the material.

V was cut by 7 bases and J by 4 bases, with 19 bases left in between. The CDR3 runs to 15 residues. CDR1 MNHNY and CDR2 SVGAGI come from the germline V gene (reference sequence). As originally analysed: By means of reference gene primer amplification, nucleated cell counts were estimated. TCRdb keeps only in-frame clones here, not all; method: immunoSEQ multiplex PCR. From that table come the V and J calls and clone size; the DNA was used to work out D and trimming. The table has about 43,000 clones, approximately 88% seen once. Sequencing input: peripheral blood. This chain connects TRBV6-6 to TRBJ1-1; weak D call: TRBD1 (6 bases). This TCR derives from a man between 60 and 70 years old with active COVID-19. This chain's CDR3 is CASISEAGVITEAFF. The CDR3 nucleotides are TGTGCCAGCATCAGCGAGGCAGGGGTCATCACTGAAGCTTTCTTT.